The present TCR beta chain was sequenced within a study of blood T cells in healthy people across ages. Study overall: Template switching retrieved approximately one barcoded beta molecule for each two T cells. Whole-study results and caveats: TCR beta diversity, measured per million T cells, fell in a roughly linear way with age. Estimated diversity, derived from one million T cells, was regarded as an underestimate.

Germline values: CDR1 DFQATT, CDR2 SNEGSKA (reference sequence). Trimming left V 0 bases short and J 5 bases short, with 20 bases between. The CDR3 totals 16 residues. Note on this clonotype: The antigen is unknown.

Aged about 6 to 95, donors were systemically healthy Caucasians from Russia. A second about 6 to 12 cycle PCR used barcoded and J-beta primers. TCRdb recomputed calls from the 5' RACE reads with MiXCR, one row per CDR3 protein. Of about 1.6 million distinct CDR3 sequences listed, roughly 30% are singletons. Sequences were obtained from blood. The source is a woman aged 25 to 39 in good health. The rearrangement joins TRBV20-1 to TRBJ2-7; TRBD1 is a possible D gene (6 bases). The CDR3 is CSARDLHRDNVHEQYF. DNA of the CDR3: TGCAGTGCTAGAGATCTCCACCGGGACAATGTGCACGAGCAGTACTTC.